A single sample gave rise to the 24 T cell receptor beta chains below, sequenced in a study of blood T cell repertoires in COVID-19. Sequenced by immunoSEQ multiplex PCR; TCRdb stores in-frame clones only, minus some. Of about 210,000 clones listed, over 75% are singletons. Source material: peripheral blood. Receptors originate from a human donor in a cohort sampled during active COVID-19.

The gene calls are TRBV18 and TRBJ2-5; possible D gene TRBD1, 5 bases. The CDR3 totals 15 residues. CDR1 is KGHSH and CDR2 is LQKENI in the germline V gene. V gave up 2 bases and J gave up 5 bases, with 15 bases separating them. The CDR3 nucleotides are TGTGCCAGCTCACCATCAGGGATTCCTGGGGAGACCCAGTACTTC. This sequence encodes CASSPSGIPGETQYF.

The V gene is TRBV29-1, the J gene TRBJ2-3; perhaps TRBD2 as D (6 bases). Germline loops: CDR1 SQVTM, CDR2 ANQGSEA. This CDR3 is 13 amino acids long. Between the trimmed V and J ends, which lost 4 bases and 5 bases, there was a span of 13 bases. This CDR3 is CSVGDGGVDTQYF. In nucleotides, the CDR3 is TGCAGCGTTGGGGACGGGGGTGTAGATACGCAGTATTTT.

This sequence joins TRBV21-1 and TRBJ1-1; whether TRBD1, the table's D call, matches the DNA was not checked. TRBV21-1 is a documented pseudogene. The CDR3 sequence is 13 residues long. The CDR3 nucleotides read TGTGCCAGCGGTCGACAGGGGAACACTGAAGCTTTCTTT. Its protein is CASGRQGNTEAFF.

The J gene is TRBJ2-7, the V gene TRBV28, with TRBD1 matching over 9 bases. Germline V gives CDR1 MDHEN, CDR2 SYDVKM. This CDR3 has 14 amino acids. V shed 3 bases and J 7 bases; nucleotides not matched to a gene: 7. The CDR3 protein is CASSLTGGEQEQYF. CDR3 sequence (DNA): TGTGCCAGCAGTTTGACAGGGGGTGAACAGGAGCAGTACTTC. The variable domain in full, with the rest retrieved from reference TRBV28 and TRBJ2-7, is DVKVTQSSRYLVKRTGEKVFLECVQDMDHENMFWYRQDPGLGLRLIYFSYDVKMKEKGDIPEGYSVSREKKERFSLILESASTNQTSMYLCASSLTGGEQEQYFGPGTRLTVT.

This chain joins TRBV25-1 and TRBJ1-4; 8 positions agree with TRBD1. This CDR3 has 15 amino acids. With 4 bases clipped from V and 8 bases from J, the junction kept 9 bases outside the gene matches. The V gene's germline CDR1 is MGHDK and CDR2 SYGVNS. CDR3 region: CASSGPTGGGEKLFF. Written as DNA, the CDR3 is TGTGCCAGCAGTGGGCCCACAGGGGGAGGCGAAAAACTGTTTTTT.

The chain has TRBV28 and TRBJ2-7; 15 bases map to TRBD2. Germline CDR1 is MDHEN and CDR2 is SYDVKM. The CDR3 is 17 amino acids. V was clipped by 7 bases and J by 5 bases; unmatched bases: 12. The CDR3 nucleotides are TGTGCCAGCAAGGGACTAGCGGGGGGCTTAACTAAGCACGAGCAGTACTTC. Translating it yields CASKGLAGGLTKHEQYF.

This clone turned up a few times. The chain has TRBV14 and TRBJ2-7; 8 positions agree with TRBD2. The V gene end was trimmed by 1 base and the J gene end by 0 bases; junction bases not matched to a gene: 5. Germline CDR1 is SGHDN and CDR2 is FVKESK. The CDR3 contains 16 residues. The CDR3 nucleotides read TGTGCCAGCAGCCAAGTTGGACTAGCTGCCTCCTACGAGCAGTACTTC. Protein sequence: CASSQVGLAASYEQYF. Drawing the rest from reference TRBV14 and TRBJ2-7, the complete variable domain is EAGVTQFPSHSVIEKGQTVTLRCDPISGHDNLYWYRRVMGKEIKFLLHFVKESKQDESGMPNNRFLAERTGGTYSTLKVQPAELEDSGVYFCASSQVGLAASYEQYFGPGTRLTVT.

V gene TRBV11-1 combines with J gene TRBJ1-1, with D perhaps matching TRBD1 (6 bases). There are 14 residues in the CDR3. Germline loops: CDR1 SGHAT, CDR2 FQDESV (reference sequence). V was trimmed by 1 base and J by 6 bases, leaving 12 bases between them. CDR3 sequence (DNA): TGTGCCAGCAGCTTAGTAGGGGGTAAGGCTGAAGCTTTCTTT. It encodes CASSLVGGKAEAFF.

The chain recombines TRBV18 with TRBJ1-1, with 7 bases fitting TRBD1. The V gene end was trimmed by 2 bases and the J gene end by 1 base; junction bases not matched to a gene: 13. The CDR3 totals 18 residues. Germline CDR1 reads KGHSH; CDR2 reads LQKENI. The CDR3 nucleotides read TGTGCCAGCTCACCATGGCAAATACAGGGGATTACGAACACTGAAGCTTTCTTT. It specifies CASSPWQIQGITNTEAFF.

The chain has TRBV5-8 and TRBJ2-3, with 7 positions matching TRBD1. Germline V gene lookup returns CDR1 SGHTS and CDR2 YDEGEE. The ends lost 0 bases at V and 2 bases at J; junction bases unmatched: 6. CDR3 length equals 16 residues. CDR3 coding DNA: TGTGCCAGCAGCTTGGGAATGACAGGGTACACAGATACGCAGTATTTT. Protein: CASSLGMTGYTDTQYF.

This chain joins TRBV6-6 and TRBJ2-3; TRBD1 agrees at 8 bases. This CDR3 comprises 15 residues. Per the germline V gene, CDR1 is MNHNY and CDR2 is SVGAGI (reference sequence). Trimming at V came to 8 bases and at J to 4 bases, leaving 11 bases not matched to a gene. The CDR3 coding sequence is TGTGCCAGCCAACTCGCCAGGGGGCGGGCAGATACGCAGTATTTT. It is translated as CASQLARGRADTQYF.

The chain recombines TRBV28 with TRBJ1-2, with 9 bases lining up with TRBD1. The CDR3 has 13 residues. Germline V lookup: CDR1 MDHEN, CDR2 SYDVKM. V lost 5 bases to trimming and J lost 8 bases; unmatched junction nucleotides: 6. The CDR3 reads CASSAGQGRGYTF. The CDR3 nucleotides are TGTGCCAGCAGTGCGGGACAGGGAAGAGGCTACACCTTC.

This chain joins TRBV3-1 (or the pseudogene TRBV3-2) and TRBJ2-1, with D perhaps matching TRBD2 (6 bases). V gave up 4 bases and J gave up 9 bases, with 19 bases separating them. Germline CDR1 LGHDT, CDR2 YNNKEL (reference sequence). The length of the CDR3 is 15 residues. CDR3 sequence: CASSLGPRRRGEQFF. Here the CDR3 DNA reads TGTGCCAGCAGCCTGGGACCTCGTCGGCGGGGTGAGCAGTTCTTC.

This chain uses TRBV5-6 with TRBJ1-1; D unclear. V shed 2 bases and J shed 3 bases, with 8 bases lying between them. This CDR3 is built from 13 residues. Germline CDR1 reads SGHDT; CDR2 reads YYEEEE. The CDR3 region is CASSLSRDTEAFF. In nucleotides, the CDR3 is TGTGCCAGCAGCTTAAGCCGGGACACTGAAGCTTTCTTT. Supplemented by reference TRBV5-6 and TRBJ1-1, the full variable domain reads DAGVTQSPTHLIKTRGQQVTLRCSPKSGHDTVSWYQQALGQGPQFIFQYYEEEERQRGNFPDRFSGHQFPNYSSELNVNALLLGDSALYLCASSLSRDTEAFFGQGTRLTVV.

The chain couples TRBV5-1 to TRBJ2-7, with D maybe TRBD1 (5 bases). The V gene lost 1 base and the J gene lost 1 base, with 15 bases spanning the gap. Germline loops: CDR1 SGHRS, CDR2 YFSETQ. CDR3 length equals 16 residues. CDR3 nucleotide sequence: TGCGCCAGCAGCTTGAATGCCAGGGAACCTTCCTACGAGCAGTACTTC. Its protein product is CASSLNAREPSYEQYF.

This chain connects TRBV11-2 to TRBJ1-5; D not certain. Germline CDR1 SGHAT, CDR2 FQNNGV. Trimming took off 3 bases at V and 0 bases at J, with 9 bases between the two ends. This CDR3 is 15 amino acids long. The CDR3: CASSFRGDSNQPQHF. Written as DNA, the CDR3 is TGTGCCAGCAGCTTTCGAGGAGATAGCAATCAGCCCCAGCATTTT. The full variable domain, with the rest looked up from reference TRBV11-2 and TRBJ1-5, is EAGVAQSPRYKIIEKRQSVAFWCNPISGHATLYWYQQILGQGPKLLIQFQNNGVVDDSQLPKDRFSAERLKGVDSTLKIQPAKLEDSAVYLCASSFRGDSNQPQHFGDGTRLSIL.

This clone was seen only once. The genes are TRBV4-3 and TRBJ2-3; TRBD2 might be the D (6 bases). The CDR3 consists of 14 residues. Trimming removed 1 base from V and 4 bases from J, with 9 bases in between. Germline CDR1 reads LGHNA; CDR2 reads YSLEER. DNA of the CDR3: TGCGCCAGCAGCCAAGGGTGGGACTCAGATACGCAGTATTTT. Translated, it gives CASSQGWDSDTQYF.

The genes are TRBV6-6 and TRBJ1-5; D is unresolved. Germline CDR1 and CDR2: MNHNY and SVGAGI (reference sequence). The CDR3 totals 15 residues. The V and J ends lost 2 bases and 3 bases respectively, with 11 bases between them. The CDR3 DNA sequence: TGTGCCAGCAGTTACGGGGAGATAAACAATCAGCCCCAGCATTTT. The encoded protein is CASSYGEINNQPQHF.

Notes on this clone: At the DNA level, this CDR3 is encoded by other sequences in the same sample as well. The V gene is TRBV28, the J gene TRBJ2-7; tentative D call: TRBD1 (5 bases). Germline V gene lookup returns CDR1 MDHEN and CDR2 SYDVKM. This CDR3 contains 13 residues. V lost 1 base and J 3 bases, leaving 7 bases between the germline ends. CDR3 nucleotide sequence: TGTGCCAGCAGTTTATTGCAGGGCTACGAGCAGTACTTC. It is translated as CASSLLQGYEQYF.

The chain links TRBV6-6 to TRBJ1-4; possibly TRBD1 for D (5 bases). Germline CDR1 is MNHNY and CDR2 is SVGAGI (reference sequence). This CDR3 contains 14 residues. Between the trimmed V and J ends, which lost 2 bases and 6 bases, there was a span of 10 bases. CDR3 in DNA: TGTGCCAGCAGTTACGGGGGACTAGATGAAAAACTGTTTTTT. Its protein product is CASSYGGLDEKLFF.

Only one count was recorded for this clone. The genes are TRBV7-8 and TRBJ2-5; perhaps TRBD2 as D (5 bases). CDR1 is SGHVS, CDR2 FQNEAQ, per germline. V lost 4 bases to trimming and J lost 2 bases, with 11 bases between them. The CDR3 is 14 amino acids. This CDR3 reads CASSSPRGQETQYF. The CDR3 region has the DNA TGTGCCAGCAGCTCCCCCCGGGGACAAGAGACCCAGTACTTC.

The chain uses TRBV5-8 and TRBJ1-5, with D maybe TRBD1 (5 bases). Germline loops: CDR1 SGHTS, CDR2 YDEGEE. The CDR3 has 15 amino acids. Deletions cut 7 bases from V and 4 bases from J, with 18 bases between. Written as DNA, the CDR3 is TGTGCCAGCTCGGAGGGGAAAATTACGAATCAGCCCCAGCATTTT. Protein: CASSEGKITNQPQHF.

This chain connects TRBV3-1 (or the pseudogene TRBV3-2) to TRBJ1-6; no firm D call. Germline V CDR1 and CDR2: LGHDT, YNNKEL (reference sequence). Between the trimmed V and J ends, which lost 4 bases and 8 bases, there was a span of 18 bases. This CDR3 region has 16 residues. CDR3: CASSPLVYTEDSPLHF. For the CDR3, the DNA is TGTGCCAGCAGCCCATTAGTCTACACCGAGGATTCACCCCTCCACTTT.

The chain uses TRBV5-5 and TRBJ1-1; 7 bases are shared with TRBD1. Looked up from germline, CDR1 is SGHKS and CDR2 is YYEKEE (reference sequence). V shed 5 bases and J 4 bases; nucleotides not matched to a gene: 11. This CDR3 spans 15 amino acids. The CDR3 region has the DNA TGTGCCAGCAGGCCTGTTGGACAGGCGGGCACTGAAGCTTTCTTT. Residues: CASRPVGQAGTEAFF. Supplemented by reference TRBV5-5 and TRBJ1-1, the full variable domain reads DAGVTQSPTHLIKTRGQQVTLRCSPISGHKSVSWYQQVLGQGPQFIFQYYEKEERGRGNFPDRFSARQFPNYSSELNVNALLLGDSALYLCASRPVGQAGTEAFFGQGTRLTVV.